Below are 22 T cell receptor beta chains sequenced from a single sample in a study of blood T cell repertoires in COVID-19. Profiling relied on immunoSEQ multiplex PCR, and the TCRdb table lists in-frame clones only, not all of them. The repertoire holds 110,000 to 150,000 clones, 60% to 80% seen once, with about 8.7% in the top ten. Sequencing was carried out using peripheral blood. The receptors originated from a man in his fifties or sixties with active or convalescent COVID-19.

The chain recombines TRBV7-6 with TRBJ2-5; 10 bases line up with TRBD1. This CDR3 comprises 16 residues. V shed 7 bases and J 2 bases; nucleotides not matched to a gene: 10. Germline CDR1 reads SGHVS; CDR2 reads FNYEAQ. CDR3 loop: CASTLSGQGSQETQYF. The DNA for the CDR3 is TGTGCCAGCACCCTCTCGGGACAGGGGTCACAAGAGACCCAGTACTTC.

CDR3 DNA: TGCGCCAGCAGCACCGGGACAGTTCAAGAGACCCAGTACTTC. Amino acid sequence: CASSTGTVQETQYF. V gene TRBV5-1 combines with J gene TRBJ2-5; 7 positions agree with TRBD1. CDR1 and CDR2 (germline): SGHRS, YFSETQ. The J segment lost 2 bases and the V segment lost 4 bases, leaving 5 bases of the junction unmatched. CDR3 length: 14 amino acids.

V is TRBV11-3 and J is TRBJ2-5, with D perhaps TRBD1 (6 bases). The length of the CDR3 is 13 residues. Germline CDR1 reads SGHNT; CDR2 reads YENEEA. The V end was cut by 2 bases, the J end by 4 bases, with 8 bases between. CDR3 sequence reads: CASSLNRVETQYF. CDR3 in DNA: TGTGCCAGCAGCTTAAACAGGGTAGAGACCCAGTACTTC. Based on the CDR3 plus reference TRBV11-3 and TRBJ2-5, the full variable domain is EAGVVQSPRYKIIEKKQPVAFWCNPISGHNTLYWYLQNLGQGPELLIRYENEEAVDDSQLPKDRFSAERLKGVDSTLKIQPAELGDSAVYLCASSLNRVETQYFGPGTRLLVL.

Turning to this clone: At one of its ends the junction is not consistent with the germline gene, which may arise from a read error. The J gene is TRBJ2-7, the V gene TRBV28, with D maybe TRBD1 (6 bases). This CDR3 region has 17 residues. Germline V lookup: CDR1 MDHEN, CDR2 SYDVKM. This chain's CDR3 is CASSPAGTREPSDEQYF. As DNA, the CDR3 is TGTGCCAGCAGTCCTGCCGGGACAAGGGAGCCCTCCGACGAGCAGTACTTC.

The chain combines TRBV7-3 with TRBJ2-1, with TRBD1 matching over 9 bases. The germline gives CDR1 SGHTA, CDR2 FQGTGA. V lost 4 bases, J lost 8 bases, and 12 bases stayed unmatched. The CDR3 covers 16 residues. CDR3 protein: CASSSKVGQGSYEQFF. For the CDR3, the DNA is TGTGCCAGCAGCTCGAAGGTGGGACAGGGTAGCTATGAGCAGTTCTTC.

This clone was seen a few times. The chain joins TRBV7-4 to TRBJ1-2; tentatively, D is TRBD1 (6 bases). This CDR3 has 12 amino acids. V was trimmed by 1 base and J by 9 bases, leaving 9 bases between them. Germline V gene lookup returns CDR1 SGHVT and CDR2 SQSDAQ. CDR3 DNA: TGTGCCAGCAGCTTAGGGACAGTTAGCTACACCTTC. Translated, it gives CASSLGTVSYTF.

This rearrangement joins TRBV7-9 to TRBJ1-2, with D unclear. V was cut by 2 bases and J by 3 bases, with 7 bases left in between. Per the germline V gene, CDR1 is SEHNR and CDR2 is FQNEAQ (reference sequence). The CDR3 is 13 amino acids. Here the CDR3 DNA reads TGTGCCAGCAGCTTAATAATCTACTATGGCTACACCTTC. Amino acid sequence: CASSLIIYYGYTF. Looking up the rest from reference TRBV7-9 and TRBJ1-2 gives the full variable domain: DTGVSQNPRHKITKRGQNVTFRCDPISEHNRLYWYRQTLGQGPEFLTYFQNEAQLEKSRLLSDRFSAERPKGSFSTLEIQRTEQGDSAMYLCASSLIIYYGYTFGSGTRLTVV.

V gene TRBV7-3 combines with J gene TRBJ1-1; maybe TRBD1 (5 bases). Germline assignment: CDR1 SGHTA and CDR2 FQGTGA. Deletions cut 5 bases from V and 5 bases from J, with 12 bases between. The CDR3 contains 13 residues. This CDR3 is CASSPGRGTEAFF. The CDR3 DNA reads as TGTGCCAGCAGCCCAGGTCGGGGGACTGAAGCTTTCTTT.

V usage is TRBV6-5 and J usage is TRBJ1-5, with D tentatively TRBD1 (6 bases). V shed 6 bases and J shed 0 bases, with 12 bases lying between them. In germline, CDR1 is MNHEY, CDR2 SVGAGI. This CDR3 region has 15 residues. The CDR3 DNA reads TGTGCCAGCAGCAAGGGGGGGTATAGCAATCAGCCCCAGCATTTT. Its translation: CASSKGGYSNQPQHF.

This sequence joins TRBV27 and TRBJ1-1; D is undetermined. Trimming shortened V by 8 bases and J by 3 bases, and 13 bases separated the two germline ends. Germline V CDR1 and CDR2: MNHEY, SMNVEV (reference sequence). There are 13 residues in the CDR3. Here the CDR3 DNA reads TGTGCCAGCGGATCAGGATCCTACACTGAAGCTTTCTTT. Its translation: CASGSGSYTEAFF.

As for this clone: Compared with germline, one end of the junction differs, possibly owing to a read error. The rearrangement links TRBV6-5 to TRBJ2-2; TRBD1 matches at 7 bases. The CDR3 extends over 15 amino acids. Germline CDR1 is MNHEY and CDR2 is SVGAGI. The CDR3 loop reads CASSTGTEYHRGAVF. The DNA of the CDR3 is TGTGCCAGCAGCACTGGGACAGAATATCACCGGGGAGCTGTTTTT.

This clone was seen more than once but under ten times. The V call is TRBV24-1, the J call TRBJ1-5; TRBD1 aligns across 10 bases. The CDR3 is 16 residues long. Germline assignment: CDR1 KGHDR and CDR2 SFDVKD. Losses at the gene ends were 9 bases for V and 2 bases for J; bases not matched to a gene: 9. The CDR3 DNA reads TGTGCCACCGGAGGGACAGGGGACGAGCGCAATCAGCCCCAGCATTTT. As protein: CATGGTGDERNQPQHF.

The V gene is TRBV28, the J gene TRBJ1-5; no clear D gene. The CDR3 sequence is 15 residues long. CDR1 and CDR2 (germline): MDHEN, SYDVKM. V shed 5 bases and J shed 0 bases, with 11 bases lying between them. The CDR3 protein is CASSSLGNSNQPQHF. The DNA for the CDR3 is TGTGCCAGCAGTAGTTTGGGCAATAGCAATCAGCCCCAGCATTTT.

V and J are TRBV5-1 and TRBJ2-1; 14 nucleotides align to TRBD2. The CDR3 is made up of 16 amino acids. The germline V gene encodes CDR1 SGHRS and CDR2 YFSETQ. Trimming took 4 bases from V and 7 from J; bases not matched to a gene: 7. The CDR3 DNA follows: TGCGCCAGCAGCCCGGGACTAGCGGGAGTCCCTAATGAGCAGTTCTTC. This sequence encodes CASSPGLAGVPNEQFF.

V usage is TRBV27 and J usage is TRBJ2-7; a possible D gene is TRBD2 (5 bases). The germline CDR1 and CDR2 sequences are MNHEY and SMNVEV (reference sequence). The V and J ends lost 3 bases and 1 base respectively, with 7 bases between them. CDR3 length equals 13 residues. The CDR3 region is CASSLRASYEQYF. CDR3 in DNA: TGTGCCAGCAGTTTGAGGGCTTCCTACGAGCAGTACTTC.

Here the CDR3 DNA reads TGTGCCAGCAGTCCAAATCCTCTAGCTACCAGCACAGATACGCAGTATTTT. Residues: CASSPNPLATSTDTQYF. The V and J genes are TRBV28 and TRBJ2-3, with TRBD2 as a possible D gene (5 bases). CDR1 is MDHEN and CDR2 is SYDVKM in the germline V gene. V shed 5 bases and J shed 0 bases, with 18 bases lying between them. The CDR3 runs 17 residues.

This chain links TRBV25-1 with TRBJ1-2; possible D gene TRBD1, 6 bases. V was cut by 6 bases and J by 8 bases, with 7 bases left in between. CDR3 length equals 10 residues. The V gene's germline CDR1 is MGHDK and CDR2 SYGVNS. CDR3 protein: CASRGAGYTF. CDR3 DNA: TGTGCCAGCAGGGGGGCCGGCTACACCTTC.

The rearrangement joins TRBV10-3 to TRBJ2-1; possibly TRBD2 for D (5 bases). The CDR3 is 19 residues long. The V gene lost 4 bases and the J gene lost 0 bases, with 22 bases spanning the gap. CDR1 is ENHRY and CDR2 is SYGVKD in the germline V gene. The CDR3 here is CAISGAGGNSKSSYNEQFF. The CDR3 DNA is TGTGCCATCAGTGGGGCGGGCGGCAACTCCAAGAGCTCCTACAATGAGCAGTTCTTC.

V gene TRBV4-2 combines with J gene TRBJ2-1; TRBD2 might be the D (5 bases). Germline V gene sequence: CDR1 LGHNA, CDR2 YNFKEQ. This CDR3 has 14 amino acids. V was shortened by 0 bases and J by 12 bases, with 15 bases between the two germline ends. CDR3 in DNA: TGTGCCAGCAGCCAAGAGCGCCCTCGTCGGGGGCAGTTCTTC. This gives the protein CASSQERPRRGQFF.

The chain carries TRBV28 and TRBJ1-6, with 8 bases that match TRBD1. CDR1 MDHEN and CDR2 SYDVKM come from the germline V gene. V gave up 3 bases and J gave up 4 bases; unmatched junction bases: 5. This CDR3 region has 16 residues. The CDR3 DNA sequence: TGTGCCAGCAGTTTTTACGGACAGGGATATAATTCACCCCTCCACTTT. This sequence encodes CASSFYGQGYNSPLHF.

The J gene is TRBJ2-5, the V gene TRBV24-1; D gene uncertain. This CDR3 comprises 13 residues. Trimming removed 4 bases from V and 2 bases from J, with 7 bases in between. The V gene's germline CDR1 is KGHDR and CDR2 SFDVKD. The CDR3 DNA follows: TGTGCCACCAGTGAAGCAGGACAAGAGACCCAGTACTTC. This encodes CATSEAGQETQYF.

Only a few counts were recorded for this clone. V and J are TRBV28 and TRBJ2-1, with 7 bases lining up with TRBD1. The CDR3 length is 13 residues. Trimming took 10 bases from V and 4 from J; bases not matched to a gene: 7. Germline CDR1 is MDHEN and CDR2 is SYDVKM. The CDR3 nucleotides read TGTGCCACACAGGGGTGGGGATACAATGAGCAGTTCTTC. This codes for CATQGWGYNEQFF.